One sample yielded the 21 T cell receptor beta chains listed below, sequenced in a study of Tregs in tolerant kidney transplant recipients. Generated by immunoSEQ multiplex PCR, the TCRdb table keeps only in-frame clones and is missing some. The sample includes tens of thousands of clones, 81% of them seen just once. The nonmyeloablative bone marrow transplants came from related graft donors, with transient mixed chimerism. This specimen was CD8+ T cells from blood (PBMCs), taken 6 months after the transplant. The receptor source for this set is a human patient who received a combined kidney and bone marrow transplant. The graft donor may have contributed some T cells.

The V call is TRBV4-3, the J call TRBJ2-7, with D perhaps matching TRBD2 (5 bases). V shed 4 bases and J shed 1 base, with 14 bases lying between them. This CDR3 has 15 amino acids. Germline V gives CDR1 LGHNA, CDR2 YSLEER. For the CDR3, the DNA is TGCGCCAGCAGCCCCCACCGTAGCGCTTCCTACGAGCAGTACTTC. Its protein is CASSPHRSASYEQYF.

The chain has TRBV7-6 and TRBJ2-7, with 7 bases matching TRBD1. Trimming cost V 2 bases and J 5 bases; bases outside gene matches: 9. Germline V gives CDR1 SGHVS, CDR2 FNYEAQ. The CDR3 is 15 residues long. The CDR3 DNA sequence: TGTGCCAGCAGCTTATATCACAGGGGTGCTCACGAGCAGTACTTC. Translation gives CASSLYHRGAHEQYF.

The rearrangement links TRBV7-9 to TRBJ2-7, with 10 nucleotides matching TRBD2. The length of the CDR3 is 15 residues. Germline trimming cut 4 bases from V and 1 base from J; bases unmatched to any gene: 4. Germline values: CDR1 SEHNR, CDR2 FQNEAQ (reference sequence). The CDR3 coding sequence is TGTGCCAGCAGCTATTCAGCGGGAGGGTCCTACGAGCAGTACTTC. Protein sequence: CASSYSAGGSYEQYF. The full variable domain, in which reference TRBV7-9 and TRBJ2-7 provide the parts outside the CDR3, is DTGVSQNPRHKITKRGQNVTFRCDPISEHNRLYWYRQTLGQGPEFLTYFQNEAQLEKSRLLSDRFSAERPKGSFSTLEIQRTEQGDSAMYLCASSYSAGGSYEQYFGPGTRLTVT.

The chain uses TRBV7-8 and TRBJ2-7; 8 nucleotides align to TRBD1. The CDR3 totals 15 residues. Germline values: CDR1 SGHVS, CDR2 FQNEAQ. V shed 2 bases, J shed 4 bases, and the junction held 7 bases outside the gene matches. The DNA of the CDR3 is TGTGCCAGCAGCTTATACCCGGACAGGGAATACGAGCAGTACTTC. Translating gives CASSLYPDREYEQYF.

This clone was observed a few times. The J gene is TRBJ2-5, the V gene TRBV6-1; 7 bases align to TRBD2. Germline values: CDR1 MNHNS, CDR2 SASEGT. The CDR3 sequence is 14 residues long. V lost 7 bases and J lost 4; bases outside the gene matches: 9. CDR3 sequence: CASTTGRRGETQYF. CDR3 DNA sequence: TGTGCCAGCACCACCGGGAGGCGAGGAGAGACCCAGTACTTC.

The rearrangement uses TRBV13 and TRBJ2-1; 11 bases are a match to TRBD2. The CDR3 totals 15 residues. The germline V gene has CDR1 PRHDT and CDR2 FYEKMQ (reference sequence). The trim removed 0 bases at V and 9 bases at J, leaving 4 bases unmatched. In nucleotides, the CDR3 is TGTGCCAGCAGCTTAGGACGAACTAGCGGGAGTGAGCAGTTCTTC. Translation gives CASSLGRTSGSEQFF.

The gene calls are TRBV7-3 and TRBJ2-7; possibly TRBD2 for D (5 bases). Germline values: CDR1 SGHTA, CDR2 FQGTGA. This CDR3 region has 13 residues. Trimming pared 0 bases from V and 7 bases from J, leaving 10 bases between. Here the CDR3 reads CASSLTLGGEQYF. CDR3 in DNA: TGTGCCAGCAGCTTAACGCTAGGAGGAGAGCAGTACTTC. Full variable domain (outside the CDR3, taken from reference TRBV7-3 and TRBJ2-7): GAGVSQTPSNKVTEKGKYVELRCDPISGHTALYWYRQSLGQGPEFLIYFQGTGAADDSGLPNDRFFAVRPEGSVSTLKIQRTERGDSAVYLCASSLTLGGEQYFGPGTRLTVT.

This sequence joins TRBV30 and TRBJ2-3; no definite D call. Germline V gives CDR1 GTSNPN, CDR2 SVGIG (reference sequence). With 0 bases removed from V and 0 bases from J, the gap between germline ends came to 4 bases. The CDR3 loop spans 13 amino acids. The chain's CDR3 is CAWSVTSTDTQYF. CDR3 DNA sequence: TGTGCCTGGAGTGTGACTAGCACAGATACGCAGTATTTT. Using reference TRBV30 and TRBJ2-3 for the parts outside the CDR3, the full variable domain is SQTIHQWPATLVQPVGSPLSLECTVEGTSNPNLYWYRQAAGRGLQLLFYSVGIGQISSEVPQNLSASRPQDRQFILSSKKLLLSDSGFYLCAWSVTSTDTQYFGPGTRLTVL.

This clone has more than one count but fewer than ten. The gene calls are TRBV7-3 and TRBJ2-1, with TRBD2 matching 9 bases. The junction had 7 bases not matched to a gene; V was cut back by 2 bases and J by 8 bases. Germline V CDR1 and CDR2: SGHTA, FQGTGA. The CDR3 is made up of 15 amino acids. The CDR3 loop reads CASSLVLAGPDEQFF. As DNA, the CDR3 is TGTGCCAGCAGCTTAGTCCTAGCGGGACCGGATGAGCAGTTCTTC.

This clone was observed a single time. V is TRBV30 and J is TRBJ2-2; D is perhaps TRBD2 (6 bases). Trimming pared 8 bases from V and 6 bases from J, leaving 19 bases between. The germline V gene encodes CDR1 GTSNPN and CDR2 SVGIG (reference sequence). The CDR3 loop spans 14 amino acids. The CDR3 DNA follows: TGTGCCGGGCGGGACTCGGAGGGTCCCGGGGAGCTGTTTTTT. The encoded protein is CAGRDSEGPGELFF.

This clone was seen a few times. This rearrangement joins TRBV27 to TRBJ1-3, with D unresolved. CDR1 and CDR2 from the germline V gene are MNHEY and SMNVEV (reference sequence). This CDR3 region has 15 residues. V lost 0 bases to trimming and J lost 5 bases, with 11 bases between them. The CDR3 bases are TGTGCCAGCAGTTTATCGATCGATAACAGAAACACCATATATTTT. This encodes CASSLSIDNRNTIYF.

This chain uses TRBV13 with TRBJ1-2, with D possibly TRBD1 on 5 matching bases. The CDR3 is 12 amino acids. Trimming took 8 bases from V and 7 from J, leaving 14 bases between them. The germline V gene encodes CDR1 PRHDT and CDR2 FYEKMQ (reference sequence). CDR3 in DNA: TGTGCCAGCGGCCTGGGGGGGTCTGGCTACACCTTC. Translation gives CASGLGGSGYTF.

The V and J genes are TRBV27 and TRBJ2-1, with 7 bases identical to TRBD1. Germline-derived CDR1 and CDR2 are MNHEY and SMNVEV (reference sequence). Trimming took 4 bases from V and 7 from J; bases not matched to a gene: 7. The CDR3 has 14 residues. CDR3 sequence: CASSSDRGQNEQFF. The CDR3 DNA reads TGTGCCAGCAGTTCCGATAGGGGGCAGAATGAGCAGTTCTTC.

The chain uses TRBV6-5 and TRBJ2-7; TRBD2 aligns across 7 bases. This CDR3 contains 15 residues. Germline assignment: CDR1 MNHEY and CDR2 SVGAGI. V was pared by 6 bases and J by 7 bases, with 15 bases of the junction left unmatched. This CDR3 reads CASSIGGGPRWEQYF. The CDR3 DNA is TGTGCCAGCAGCATCGGGGGAGGGCCAAGGTGGGAGCAGTACTTC.

The chain uses TRBV30 and TRBJ1-5; 8 bases line up with TRBD1. V was clipped by 1 base and J by 3 bases; unmatched bases: 2. There are 14 residues in the CDR3. CDR1 and CDR2 from the germline V gene are GTSNPN and SVGIG (reference sequence). This CDR3 is CAWSGTGFNQPQHF. For the CDR3, the DNA is TGTGCCTGGAGTGGGACAGGGTTCAATCAGCCCCAGCATTTT.

This chain joins TRBV19 and TRBJ2-7; TRBD1 is a possible D gene (5 bases). The CDR3 runs to 14 residues. Trimming removed 9 bases from V and 2 bases from J, with 17 bases in between. Germline loops: CDR1 LNHDA, CDR2 SQIVND (reference sequence). The CDR3 nucleotides are TGTGCCAGCCATAGCTCCCAGGGTCCCTACGAGCAGTACTTC. Protein product: CASHSSQGPYEQYF.

Here the CDR3 reads CASSRLAGVGETQYF. The CDR3 DNA follows: TGTGCCAGCAGCCGACTAGCGGGAGTTGGAGAGACCCAGTACTTC. The chain recombines TRBV11-2 with TRBJ2-5; 12 positions agree with TRBD2. Germline CDR1 reads SGHAT; CDR2 reads FQNNGV. J lost 4 bases, V lost 5 bases, and 5 bases had no gene match. This CDR3 is built from 15 residues.

V and J are TRBV7-9 and TRBJ2-5, with 9 bases identical to TRBD2. CDR3 size: 16 residues. The V gene's germline CDR1 is SEHNR and CDR2 FQNEAQ (reference sequence). The trim removed 4 bases at V and 7 bases at J, leaving 13 bases unmatched. This CDR3 is CASSSSGSRGGVTQYF. DNA for the CDR3: TGTGCCAGCAGCTCCAGTGGTTCGCGGGGGGGCGTGACCCAGTACTTC.

The chain is built from TRBV7-2 and TRBJ2-1; tentative D call: TRBD1 (6 bases). V dropped 2 bases and J dropped 10 bases, with 15 bases sitting between them. This CDR3 contains 14 residues. Germline values: CDR1 SGHTA, CDR2 FQGNSA. The CDR3 sequence is CASSLIRGPTEQFF. Written as DNA, the CDR3 is TGTGCCAGCAGCTTAATCAGGGGCCCCACGGAGCAGTTCTTC. The full variable domain, with the rest looked up from reference TRBV7-2 and TRBJ2-1, is GAGVSQSPSNKVTEKGKDVELRCDPISGHTALYWYRQSLGQGLEFLIYFQGNSAPDKSGLPSDRFSAERTGGSVSTLTIQRTQQEDSAVYLCASSLIRGPTEQFFGPGTRLTVL.

The chain uses TRBV5-1 and TRBJ2-7; TRBD2 is a possible D gene (6 bases). V was clipped by 6 bases and J by 11 bases, with 15 bases between them. The V gene's germline CDR1 is SGHRS and CDR2 YFSETQ. The CDR3 runs to 11 residues. CDR3 in amino acids: CASTSGGSEYF. CDR3 sequence (DNA): TGCGCCAGCACCTCCGGGGGATCCGAGTACTTC.

This chain connects TRBV30 to TRBJ2-5, with 7 bases matching TRBD1. Matching the DNA end better, TRBJ2-7 makes the J call doubtful. The CDR3 loop spans 14 amino acids. Germline CDR1 is GTSNPN and CDR2 is SVGIG (reference sequence). CDR3 protein: CAWSVQGVVYEQYF. The CDR3 DNA follows: TGTGCCTGGAGTGTGCAGGGGGTGGTTTACGAGCAGTACTTC.